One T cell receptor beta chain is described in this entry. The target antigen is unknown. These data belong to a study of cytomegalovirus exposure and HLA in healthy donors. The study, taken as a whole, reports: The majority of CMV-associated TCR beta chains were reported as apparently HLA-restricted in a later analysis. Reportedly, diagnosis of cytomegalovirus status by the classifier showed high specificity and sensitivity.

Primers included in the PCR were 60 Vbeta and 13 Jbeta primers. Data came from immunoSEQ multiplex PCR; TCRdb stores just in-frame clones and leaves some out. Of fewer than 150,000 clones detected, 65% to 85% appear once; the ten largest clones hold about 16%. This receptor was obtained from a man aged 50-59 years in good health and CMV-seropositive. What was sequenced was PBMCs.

In nucleotides, the CDR3 is TGTGCCAGCAGCCCTCTAGGCAGCTCTGGAAACACCATATATTTT. Protein product: CASSPLGSSGNTIYF. The chain uses TRBV7-9 and TRBJ1-3; D gene unclear. Germline loops: CDR1 SEHNR, CDR2 FQNEAQ (reference sequence). Trimming removed 5 bases at V and 0 bases at J, with 11 bases between. This CDR3 spans 15 amino acids.